The next 21 T cell receptor beta chains were all read from a single sample in a study of post-analysis software for immune sequencing data. Study outcomes and limitations: Relative to controls, patients had five TRBV segments at higher frequency, with TRBV5-6, TRBV5-1 and TRBV20-1 among these.

These receptors have no identified antigens. The TCR beta cDNA libraries carried unique molecular identifiers. TCRdb re-analysed the PCR reads in MiXCR, keeping a single row per CDR3 protein. The sample consists of a few hundred thousand distinct CDR3 sequences, 45% of them appearing once. Sequenced input: blood. The receptor set was obtained from a girl aged 10 to 17 with multiple sclerosis.

The chain combines TRBV7-8 with TRBJ2-3, with TRBD2 matching over 12 bases. CDR1 is SGHVS and CDR2 is FQNEAQ in the germline V gene. J lost 0 bases, V lost 5 bases, and 6 bases had no gene match. The length of the CDR3 is 17 residues. The CDR3 here is CASSPGLAGPSTDTQYF. In DNA form, the CDR3 reads TGTGCCAGCAGCCCGGGACTAGCGGGCCCCAGCACAGATACGCAGTATTTT.

V is TRBV11-2 and J is TRBJ1-2; TRBD1 agrees at 10 bases. This CDR3 spans 16 amino acids. The V gene end was trimmed by 5 bases and the J gene end by 4 bases; junction bases not matched to a gene: 10. Germline CDR1 is SGHAT and CDR2 is FQNNGV. In nucleotides, the CDR3 is TGTGCCAGCAGCGGCCGGGACAGGGGCCGTTTCTATGGCTACACCTTC. Encoded protein: CASSGRDRGRFYGYTF.

The V and J genes are TRBV20-1 and TRBJ1-1; 8 bases agree with TRBD1. This CDR3 is 14 amino acids long. Per germline, CDR1 DFQATT and CDR2 SNEGSKA (reference sequence). The V gene end was trimmed by 3 bases and the J gene end by 7 bases; junction bases not matched to a gene: 10. The DNA of the CDR3 is TGCAGTGCTAGCAGACAGGGGTTATGGAATGAAGCTTTCTTT. Its protein product is CSASRQGLWNEAFF.

The chain couples TRBV27 to TRBJ2-7; no firm D call. Deletions cut 6 bases from V and 0 bases from J, with 6 bases between. The CDR3 covers 12 residues. In germline, CDR1 is MNHEY, CDR2 SMNVEV (reference sequence). Here the CDR3 DNA reads TGTGCCAGCAGCTGGAGCTCCTACGAGCAGTACTTC. Its translation is CASSWSSYEQYF.

This clonotype has just a few counts. The J gene is TRBJ2-7, the V gene TRBV29-1; 7 positions match TRBD1. The CDR3 has 13 residues. CDR1 and CDR2 from the germline V gene are SQVTM and ANQGSEA. Trimming took 2 bases from V and 3 from J; bases not matched to a gene: 4. CDR3 nucleotide sequence: TGCAGCGTTGAAAATTCAGGGGGCTACGAGCAGTACTTC. Residues: CSVENSGGYEQYF.

There are a few counts of this clonotype. This chain connects TRBV7-2 to TRBJ2-1; D may be TRBD2 (7 bases). CDR3 length: 18 amino acids. Trimming cost V 1 base and J 4 bases, with 20 bases left between them. The germline V gene encodes CDR1 SGHTA and CDR2 FQGNSA. The CDR3, as DNA: TGTGCCAGCAGCTTAGTGGGGGCTAGCGGAGGATCTTACAATGAGCAGTTCTTC. Its protein is CASSLVGASGGSYNEQFF.

The genes are TRBV12-3 or TRBV12-4 and TRBJ1-1; D possibly corresponds to TRBD1 (6 bases). The CDR3 loop spans 17 amino acids. The V and J ends lost 3 bases and 0 bases respectively, with 17 bases between them. In nucleotides, the CDR3 is TGTGCCAGCAGTTTGGCACAGGGCGCCCGCATGAACACTGAAGCTTTCTTT. It yields the protein CASSLAQGARMNTEAFF.

The table lists this clonotype with a few counts. The chain links TRBV20-1 to TRBJ2-3; 12 bases fit TRBD2. The V gene's germline CDR1 is DFQATT and CDR2 SNEGSKA (reference sequence). The ends lost 6 bases at V and 4 bases at J; junction bases unmatched: 5. The length of the CDR3 is 14 residues. The CDR3 DNA follows: TGCAGTGCCCGACTAGCGGGAGTTCCAGATACGCAGTATTTT. Translated: CSARLAGVPDTQYF.

This clonotype showed up just a few times. The chain combines TRBV28 with TRBJ2-1; TRBD1 aligns across 9 bases. The CDR3 extends over 13 amino acids. J was trimmed by 7 bases and V by 6 bases; bases with no gene match: 4. CDR1 MDHEN and CDR2 SYDVKM come from the germline V gene. The CDR3 sequence: CASRGTGWNEQFF. The CDR3 coding sequence is TGTGCCAGCAGGGGGACAGGGTGGAATGAGCAGTTCTTC.

The chain employs TRBV20-1 and TRBJ2-1; TRBD2 might be the D (6 bases). Trimming cost V 0 bases and J 14 bases, with 8 bases left between them. The CDR3 extends over 10 amino acids. In germline, CDR1 is DFQATT, CDR2 SNEGSKA (reference sequence). CDR3: CSARDRREFF. CDR3 sequence (DNA): TGCAGTGCTAGAGATCGGAGGGAGTTCTTC.

This clonotype has just a few counts. The chain has TRBV4-3 and TRBJ1-2; TRBD1 matches at 11 bases. V shed 1 base, J shed 2 bases, and the junction held 6 bases outside the gene matches. The germline V gene has CDR1 LGHNA and CDR2 YSLEER. This CDR3 has 17 amino acids. CDR3 sequence: CASSQVPGQGANYGYTF. CDR3 DNA sequence: TGCGCCAGCAGCCAAGTCCCCGGACAGGGGGCCAACTATGGCTACACCTTC.

This chain joins TRBV20-1 and TRBJ2-5, with no clear D. The CDR3 has 16 amino acids. Per germline, CDR1 DFQATT and CDR2 SNEGSKA (reference sequence). Trimming took 6 bases from V and 1 from J, leaving 21 bases between them. The CDR3 reads CSARAGQAYSQETQYF. The CDR3 DNA reads as TGCAGTGCAAGGGCTGGGCAGGCTTACTCCCAAGAGACCCAGTACTTC.

The chain joins TRBV20-1 to TRBJ2-1; 8 bases map to TRBD2. The germline V gene encodes CDR1 DFQATT and CDR2 SNEGSKA (reference sequence). Trimming at V came to 6 bases and at J to 10 bases, leaving 20 bases not matched to a gene. The CDR3 runs to 16 residues. CDR3 in DNA: TGCAGTGCCACCACCCCGGGAGGGCCAGATATGAGCGAGCAGTTCTTC. Protein product: CSATTPGGPDMSEQFF.

The gene calls are TRBV10-2 and TRBJ1-2, with unresolved D. Germline CDR1 reads WSHSY; CDR2 reads SAAADI. This CDR3 is 16 amino acids long. Trimming took off 0 bases at V and 2 bases at J, with 13 bases between the two ends. The chain's CDR3 is CASSESRYTLNYGYTF. The CDR3 DNA follows: TGCGCCAGCAGTGAGTCGAGATACACCCTCAACTATGGCTACACCTTC.

Only a few counts were recorded for this clonotype. The gene calls are TRBV20-1 and TRBJ2-1, with 9 nucleotides matching TRBD2. V was clipped by 1 base and J by 9 bases; unmatched bases: 7. The CDR3 consists of 14 residues. CDR1 and CDR2 from the germline V gene are DFQATT and SNEGSKA (reference sequence). The CDR3 protein is CSARASGRFGEQFF. The CDR3, as DNA: TGCAGTGCTAGAGCAAGCGGGAGGTTCGGTGAGCAGTTCTTC.

V usage is TRBV7-9 and J usage is TRBJ2-1; D may be TRBD2 (6 bases). V shed 5 bases and J shed 8 bases, with 19 bases lying between them. This CDR3 is 15 amino acids long. CDR1 and CDR2 (germline): SEHNR, FQNEAQ (reference sequence). The CDR3 DNA is TGTGCCAGCAGCCCCAGACTAGTGAAGAAGGATGAGCAGTTCTTC. Translation gives CASSPRLVKKDEQFF. Using reference TRBV7-9 and TRBJ2-1 for the parts outside the CDR3, the full variable domain is DTGVSQNPRHKITKRGQNVTFRCDPISEHNRLYWYRQTLGQGPEFLTYFQNEAQLEKSRLLSDRFSAERPKGSFSTLEIQRTEQGDSAMYLCASSPRLVKKDEQFFGPGTRLTVL.

This chain uses TRBV3-1 with TRBJ2-1, with D perhaps matching TRBD1 (6 bases). Germline-derived CDR1 and CDR2 are LGHDT and YNNKEL (reference sequence). V was cut by 5 bases and J by 8 bases, with 16 bases left in between. This CDR3 is 14 amino acids long. Here the CDR3 DNA reads TGTGCCAGCAGCTACTACAGGGTAGGCGATGAGCAGTTCTTC. Residues: CASSYYRVGDEQFF.

The chain uses TRBV6-1 and TRBJ2-7, with 7 bases that match TRBD1. Germline loops: CDR1 MNHNS, CDR2 SASEGT. V dropped 5 bases and J dropped 4; count of bases not matched to a gene: 8. The CDR3 runs to 14 residues. The CDR3 protein is CASSPRDSKYEQYF. CDR3 coding DNA: TGTGCCAGCAGTCCCCGGGACAGCAAATACGAGCAGTACTTC.

The chain joins TRBV27 to TRBJ1-1; possibly TRBD1 for D (5 bases). Per germline, CDR1 MNHEY and CDR2 SMNVEV (reference sequence). The ends were cut back, 5 bases at V and 1 base at J, with 17 bases in the middle. The CDR3 has 16 residues. CDR3 sequence reads: CASSRLRVQGNTEAFF. For the CDR3, the DNA is TGTGCCAGCAGTCGCCTAAGGGTTCAGGGGAACACTGAAGCTTTCTTT.

The V call is TRBV7-6, the J call TRBJ2-7; 7 bases match TRBD2. Germline CDR1 and CDR2: SGHVS and FNYEAQ. Unmatched junction bases numbered 11, after V lost 5 bases and J lost 4 bases. There are 15 residues in the CDR3. The CDR3 sequence is CASSRLAGEGYEQYF. Here the CDR3 DNA reads TGTGCCAGCAGCCGACTCGCGGGAGAGGGTTACGAGCAGTACTTC.

This chain links TRBV5-6 with TRBJ1-4; 8 bases match TRBD1. With V trimmed by 2 bases and J by 0 bases, 6 bases remained unmatched. CDR1 SGHDT and CDR2 YYEEEE come from the germline V gene. This CDR3 comprises 17 residues. CDR3: CASSFAGTGATNEKLFF. DNA of the CDR3: TGTGCCAGCAGCTTCGCCGGGACAGGAGCAACTAATGAAAAACTGTTTTTT.